This T cell receptor (beta chain) came from a study of OX40 agonist ivuxolimab in advanced cancers. CDR1 and CDR2 from the germline V gene are MNHEY and SMNVEV (reference sequence). The CDR3 has 14 residues. The V gene lost 2 bases and the J gene lost 2 bases, with 9 bases spanning the gap. Clones were sequenced by immunoSEQ multiplex PCR, and TCRdb holds only the in-frame ones, with some missing. The sample lists fewer than 90,000 clones; about nine tenths were seen once. The material sequenced was CD4+ or CD8+ T cells sorted from blood, taken in a trial of the OX40 agonist ivuxolimab. J is TRBJ2-5 and V is TRBV27; a weak D match, TRBD1 (5 bases). This clonotype was sampled from an adult with an advanced solid tumor such as melanoma, head and neck, liver or kidney cancer. The CDR3 sequence: CASSLSTGQETQYF. CDR3 DNA: TGTGCCAGCAGTTTAAGTACAGGTCAAGAGACCCAGTACTTC.